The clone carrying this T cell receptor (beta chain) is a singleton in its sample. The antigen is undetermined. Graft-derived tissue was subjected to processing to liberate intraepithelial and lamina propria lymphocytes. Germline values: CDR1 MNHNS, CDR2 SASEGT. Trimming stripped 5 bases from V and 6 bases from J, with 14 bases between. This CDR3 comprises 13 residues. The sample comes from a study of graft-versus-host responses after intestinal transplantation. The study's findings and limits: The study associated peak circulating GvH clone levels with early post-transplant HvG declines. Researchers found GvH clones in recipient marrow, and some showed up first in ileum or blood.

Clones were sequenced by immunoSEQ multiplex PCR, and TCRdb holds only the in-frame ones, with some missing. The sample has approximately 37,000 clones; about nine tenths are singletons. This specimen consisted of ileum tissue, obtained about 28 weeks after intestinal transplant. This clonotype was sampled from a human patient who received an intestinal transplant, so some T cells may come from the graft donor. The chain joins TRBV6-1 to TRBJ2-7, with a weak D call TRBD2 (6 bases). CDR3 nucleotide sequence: TGTGCCAGCAGTTTAGCGGTTGGCGCCGAGCAGTACTTC. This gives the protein CASSLAVGAEQYF.